The T cell receptor (beta chain) under discussion was sequenced for a study of tumor-infiltrating lymphocytes in primary liver carcinoma. In the study overall: Staging of the tumors gave T1-T3 N0M0, with widths of about 4 to 10 cm. Samples gave roughly 3.65 to 8 million productive TCRbeta reads, similar across tissue types.

The approximately 20-31 mg bulk tissue piece was not sorted before simultaneous RNA and DNA extraction. Broader study findings: The difference in top-250-clone fraction between tumors and blood was significant, favoring tumors (p = 0.039).

With regard to this clonotype: Its antigen is currently unknown.

J was trimmed by 8 bases and V by 12 bases; bases with no gene match: 9. The CDR3 runs 13 residues. Germline-derived CDR1 and CDR2 are KGHDR and SFDVKD. cDNA specific to TCR beta was made from around 450 ng of total RNA, with a constant-region primer employed for priming. Libraries for TCR beta were built through three nested multiplex PCR rounds, which together made up a slightly modified ARM-PCR procedure. It was with TRBV1-TRBV30 forward primers and a C-beta reverse primer that the first two PCR rounds were run, at around 11 cycles each. TCRdb re-derived calls from the multiplex PCR reads in MiXCR, one entry per CDR3 protein. In the table there are about 110,000 distinct CDR3 sequences, around 80% of which are singletons.

The rearrangement links TRBV24-1 to TRBJ2-1; the match to TRBD1 covers 10 bases. The material sequenced was liver tumor tissue from sampling region 3. As to subset: tumor region T3, left-lateral pole. The receptor comes from a middle-aged man with primary liver carcinoma and hepatitis B virus infection. This CDR3 is CASRRQGAHEQFF. The DNA for the CDR3 is TGTGCCTCACGGAGACAGGGGGCGCATGAGCAGTTCTTC.